The clone carrying this T cell receptor beta chain showed up just once. What it recognizes is unknown. These data come from a study of vaccination effects on CD4 cells after COVID-19. Study-level background: It was a median of 72 days after the second dose that post-vaccine samples were obtained.

V lost 5 bases, J lost 6 bases, and 10 bases lay in between. The CDR3 spans 13 residues. The study's findings and limits: Healthy vaccinees showed cross-reactivity with common cold coronaviruses in only 1 of 255 vaccine-induced clones.

Viral peptide pools were used in the ViraFEST assay to expand antigen-specific CD4+ T cells, and sequencing came afterward. CD4+ T cells were isolated after about eleven days of culture. Either the mRNA-1273 or the BNT162b2 vaccine was given to participants as two doses. Having tested negative for nucleocapsid antibodies, the vaccine recipients showed no prior SARS-CoV-2 infection. A density of fewer than 2.5 million PBMC per well was used; these cells were cultured with roughly 10 IU/ml IL-2 and roughly 10 ug/ml peptides. Profiled with immunoSEQ multiplex PCR; TCRdb holds only in-frame clones, not every one. The sample has 20,000 to 30,000 clones; approximately 70% are singletons.

The chain is built from TRBV12-3 or TRBV12-4 and TRBJ1-4, with D unclear. This TCR was sampled from a human donor who received a COVID-19 vaccine. The sample in question was CD4+ T cells from PBMCs cultured with SARS-CoV-2 spike peptides, obtained after COVID-19 vaccination. The CDR3: CASSPYADEKLFF. For the CDR3, the DNA is TGTGCCAGCAGTCCCTATGCGGATGAAAAACTGTTTTTT.